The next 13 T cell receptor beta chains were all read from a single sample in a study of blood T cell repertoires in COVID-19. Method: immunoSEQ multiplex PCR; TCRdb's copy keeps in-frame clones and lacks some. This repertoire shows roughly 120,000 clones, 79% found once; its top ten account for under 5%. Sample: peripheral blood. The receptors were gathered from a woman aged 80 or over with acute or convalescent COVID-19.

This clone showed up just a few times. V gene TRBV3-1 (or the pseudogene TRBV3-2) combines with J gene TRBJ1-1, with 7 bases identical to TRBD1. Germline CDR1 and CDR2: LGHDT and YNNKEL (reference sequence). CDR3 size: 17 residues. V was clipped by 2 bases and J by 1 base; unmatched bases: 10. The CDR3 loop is CASSQTKTGRGNTEAFF. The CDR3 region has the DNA TGTGCCAGCAGCCAAACTAAGACAGGGCGGGGGAACACTGAAGCTTTCTTT.

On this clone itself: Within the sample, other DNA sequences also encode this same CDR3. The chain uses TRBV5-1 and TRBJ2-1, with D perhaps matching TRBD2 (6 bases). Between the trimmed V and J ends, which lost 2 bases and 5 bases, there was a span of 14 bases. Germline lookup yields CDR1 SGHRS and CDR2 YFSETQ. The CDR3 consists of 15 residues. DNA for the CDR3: TGCGCCAGCAGCTTTGGGGGACGGGGGAACAATGAGCAGTTCTTC. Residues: CASSFGGRGNNEQFF. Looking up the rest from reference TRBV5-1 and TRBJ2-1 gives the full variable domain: KAGVTQTPRYLIKTRGQQVTLSCSPISGHRSVSWYQQTPGQGLQFLFEYFSETQRNKGNFPGRFSGRQFSNSRSEMNVSTLELGDSALYLCASSFGGRGNNEQFFGPGTRLTVL.

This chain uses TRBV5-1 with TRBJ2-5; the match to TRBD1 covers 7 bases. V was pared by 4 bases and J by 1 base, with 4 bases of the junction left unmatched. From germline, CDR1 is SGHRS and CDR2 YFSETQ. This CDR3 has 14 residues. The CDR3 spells CASSTGTVQETQYF. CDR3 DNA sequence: TGCGCCAGCAGCACTGGGACAGTCCAAGAGACCCAGTACTTC.

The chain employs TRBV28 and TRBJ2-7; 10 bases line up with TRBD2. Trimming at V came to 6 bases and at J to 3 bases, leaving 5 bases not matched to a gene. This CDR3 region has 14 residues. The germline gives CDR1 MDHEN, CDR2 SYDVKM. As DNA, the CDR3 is TGTGCCAGCAGGGGAGGGACTAGCGTCTACGAGCAGTACTTC. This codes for CASRGGTSVYEQYF.

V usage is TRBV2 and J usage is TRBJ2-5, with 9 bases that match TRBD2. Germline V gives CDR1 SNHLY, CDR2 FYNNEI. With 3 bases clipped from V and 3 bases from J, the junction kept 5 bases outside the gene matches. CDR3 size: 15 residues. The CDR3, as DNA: TGTGCCAGCAGTGATAGCGGGGGTGGGGAAGAGACCCAGTACTTC. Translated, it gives CASSDSGGGEETQYF.

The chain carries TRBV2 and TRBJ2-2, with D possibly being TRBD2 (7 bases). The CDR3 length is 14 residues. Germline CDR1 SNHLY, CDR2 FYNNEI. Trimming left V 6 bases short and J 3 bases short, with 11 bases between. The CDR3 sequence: CASRGRGYTGELFF. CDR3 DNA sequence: TGTGCCAGCAGGGGGAGGGGGTACACCGGGGAGCTGTTTTTT. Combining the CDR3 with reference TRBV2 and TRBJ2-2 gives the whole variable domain EPEVTQTPSHQVTQMGQEVILRCVPISNHLYFYWYRQILGQKVEFLVSFYNNEISEKSEIFDDQFSVERPDGSNFTLKIRSTKLEDSAMYFCASRGRGYTGELFFGEGSRLTVL.

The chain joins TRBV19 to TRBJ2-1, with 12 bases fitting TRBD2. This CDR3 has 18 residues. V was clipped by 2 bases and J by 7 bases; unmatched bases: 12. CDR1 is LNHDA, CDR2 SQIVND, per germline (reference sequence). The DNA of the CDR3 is TGTGCCAGTAGTATATACCCTAGCGGGGGGGTAAGTGTGAATGAGCAGTTCTTC. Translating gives CASSIYPSGGVSVNEQFF. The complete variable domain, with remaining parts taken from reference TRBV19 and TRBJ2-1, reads DGGITQSPKYLFRKEGQNVTLSCEQNLNHDAMYWYRQDPGQGLRLIYYSQIVNDFQKGDIAEGYSVSREKKESFPLTVTSAQKNPTAFYLCASSIYPSGGVSVNEQFFGPGTRLTVL.

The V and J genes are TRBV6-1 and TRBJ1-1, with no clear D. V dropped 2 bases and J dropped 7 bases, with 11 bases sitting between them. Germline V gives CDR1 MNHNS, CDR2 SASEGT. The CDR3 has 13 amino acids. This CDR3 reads CASSERSVGEAFF. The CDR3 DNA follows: TGTGCCAGCAGTGAAAGATCGGTCGGTGAAGCTTTCTTT.

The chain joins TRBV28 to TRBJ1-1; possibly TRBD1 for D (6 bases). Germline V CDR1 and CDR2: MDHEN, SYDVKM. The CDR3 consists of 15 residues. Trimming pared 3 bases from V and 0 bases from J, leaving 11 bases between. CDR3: CASSFLDRMNTEAFF. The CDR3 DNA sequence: TGTGCCAGCAGTTTTCTCGACAGGATGAACACTGAAGCTTTCTTT. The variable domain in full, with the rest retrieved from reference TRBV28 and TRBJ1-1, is DVKVTQSSRYLVKRTGEKVFLECVQDMDHENMFWYRQDPGLGLRLIYFSYDVKMKEKGDIPEGYSVSREKKERFSLILESASTNQTSMYLCASSFLDRMNTEAFFGQGTRLTVV.

CDR3 in amino acids: CASSSGGGPETQYF. The CDR3 DNA sequence: TGTGCCAGTAGTAGCGGGGGGGGGCCGGAGACCCAGTACTTC. The chain links TRBV19 to TRBJ2-5; 9 bases fit TRBD2. This CDR3 comprises 14 residues. Germline V CDR1 and CDR2: LNHDA, SQIVND (reference sequence). The junction had 5 bases not matched to a gene; V was cut back by 4 bases and J by 5 bases.

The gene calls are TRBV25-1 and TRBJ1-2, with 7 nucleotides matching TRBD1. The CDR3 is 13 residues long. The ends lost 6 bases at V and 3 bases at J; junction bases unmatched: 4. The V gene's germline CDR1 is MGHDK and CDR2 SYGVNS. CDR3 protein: CASRRTGDYGYTF. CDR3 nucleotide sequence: TGTGCCAGCAGGAGAACAGGGGACTATGGCTACACCTTC.

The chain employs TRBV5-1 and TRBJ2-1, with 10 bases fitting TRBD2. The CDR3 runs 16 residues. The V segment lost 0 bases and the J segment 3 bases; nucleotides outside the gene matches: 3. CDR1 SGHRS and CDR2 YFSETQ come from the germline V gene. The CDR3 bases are TGCGCCAGCAGCTTGGCTCCTAGCGGGGGCTACAATGAGCAGTTCTTC. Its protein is CASSLAPSGGYNEQFF.

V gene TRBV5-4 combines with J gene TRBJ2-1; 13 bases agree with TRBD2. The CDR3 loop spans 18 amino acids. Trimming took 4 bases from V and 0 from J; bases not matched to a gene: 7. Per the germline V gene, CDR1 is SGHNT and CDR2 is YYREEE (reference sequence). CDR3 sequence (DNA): TGTGCCAGCAGCCCGGGACTAGCGGGGTTAATCTCCTACAATGAGCAGTTCTTC. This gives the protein CASSPGLAGLISYNEQFF.